Detailed here is one TCR beta chain. The V and J ends lost 7 bases and 3 bases, in that order; junction bases with no gene match: 15. Per the germline V gene, CDR1 is MDHEN and CDR2 is SYDVKM. CDR3 size: 16 residues. Repertoires were generated with immunoSEQ multiplex PCR, while TCRdb's copy carries only in-frame clones and drops some. The profile shows about 200,000 clones, around 80% of them singletons. This sample was included in a study of blood T cell repertoires in COVID-19. This clonotype was sampled from a human donor in a cohort sampled during active COVID-19. Input material: peripheral blood. This chain uses TRBV28 with TRBJ2-7; the match to TRBD1 covers 7 bases. CDR3 loop: CASTFPWDSRHYEQYF. CDR3 coding DNA: TGTGCCAGCACTTTCCCTTGGGACAGCCGACACTACGAGCAGTACTTC.